This entry concerns a single T cell receptor beta chain. What it binds is unknown. These data originate in a study of spatial heterogeneity in lung cancer. The study, taken as a whole, reports: It was found that expanded intratumoral alpha and beta TCR counts tracked tumor mutation counts.

V lost 0 bases, J lost 10 bases, and 9 bases lay in between. The germline CDR1 and CDR2 sequences are DFQATT and SNEGSKA (reference sequence). CDR3 size: 11 residues. Each CDR3 protein gets one entry after TCRdb re-called the 5' RACE reads with MiXCR. The data contain about 27,000 distinct CDR3 sequences, 7.1% of them singletons. Time point indicated: sample taken at primary tumor resection. Sequencing covered unsorted whole RNA taken from tumor, nontumor lung or frozen PBMC. The specimen comprised lung tumor tissue, sampled at surgery. The chain carries TRBV20-1 and TRBJ1-1; perhaps TRBD1 as D (6 bases). The origin of this receptor is a male donor with early-stage non-small cell lung cancer. The CDR3 coding sequence is TGCAGTGCTAGAGATGACAGGAGAGCTTTCTTT. Translation gives CSARDDRRAFF.